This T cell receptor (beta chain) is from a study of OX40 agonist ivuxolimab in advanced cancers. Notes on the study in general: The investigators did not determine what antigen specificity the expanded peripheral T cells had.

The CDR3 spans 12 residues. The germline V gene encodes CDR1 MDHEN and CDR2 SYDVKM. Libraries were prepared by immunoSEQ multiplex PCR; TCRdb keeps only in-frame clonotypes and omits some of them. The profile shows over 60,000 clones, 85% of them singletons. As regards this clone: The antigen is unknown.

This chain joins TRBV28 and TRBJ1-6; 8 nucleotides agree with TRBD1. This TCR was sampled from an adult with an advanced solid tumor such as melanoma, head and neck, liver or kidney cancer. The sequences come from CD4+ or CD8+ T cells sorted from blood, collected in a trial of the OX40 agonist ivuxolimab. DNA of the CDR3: TGTGCGTCGACAGGGGTAAATTCACCCCTCCACTTT. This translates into CASTGVNSPLHF.